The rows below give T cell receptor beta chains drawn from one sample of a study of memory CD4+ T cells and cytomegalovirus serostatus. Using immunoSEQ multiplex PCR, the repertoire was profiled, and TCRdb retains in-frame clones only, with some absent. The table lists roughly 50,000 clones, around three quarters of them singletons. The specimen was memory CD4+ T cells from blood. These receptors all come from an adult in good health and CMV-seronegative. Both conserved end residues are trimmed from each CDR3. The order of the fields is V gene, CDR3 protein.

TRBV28 ASSRTGGVYGYT
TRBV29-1 SAVAGRYNEQF
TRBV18 ASSYRGNEKLF
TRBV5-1 ASSFGGSSYNEQF
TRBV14 ASSRDWGGTDTQY
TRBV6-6 ASSYMRTEAF
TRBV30 AKELAGVPYNEQF
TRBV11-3 ASSLRSSSYNEQF
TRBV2 ASRGTGGETEAF
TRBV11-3 ASSLDSIGNEQF
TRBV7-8 ASSQQTGVSNQPQH
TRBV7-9 ASSLIASEIKADTQY
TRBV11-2 ASSHRQANTGELF
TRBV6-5 ASSYSGQANYGYT
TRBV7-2 ASSSGPNEQY
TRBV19 ASTSERIQPQH
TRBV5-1 ASSLGPPSEQF
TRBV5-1 ASSAGWGQGARMNTEAF
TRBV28 ANGLAGEETQY
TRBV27 ASSSGSNQPQH
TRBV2 ASTYRVNYGYT
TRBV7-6 ASSKGLNTEAF
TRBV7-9 ASSFASGGKNEQF
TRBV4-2 ASSHPLTTGNYGYT
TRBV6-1 ASVPDGHYNSPLH
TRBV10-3 AISESPRETQY
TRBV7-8 ASSLLQGLENTIY
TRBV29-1 SARTGGGSNNEQF
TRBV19 ASSTQGATGELF